The 15 T cell receptor beta chains presented below share a single source sample, sequenced in a study of a mutant IDH1 vaccine in newly diagnosed glioma. Profiled with immunoSEQ multiplex PCR; TCRdb holds only in-frame clones, not every one. This sample has about 31,000 clones, with about 73% found just once. Noted time point: week 11, during vaccination. Every vaccination contained 300 ug of the mutant IDH1 20-mer peptide and was paired with topical imiquimod. Their specific antigens are unknown. The material sequenced was PBMCs, taken from a glioma patient whose treatment included an IDH1 peptide vaccine. The receptors here all came from a man younger than 45 with glioma.

The chain is built from TRBV4-1 and TRBJ2-7; TRBD2 agrees at 9 bases. CDR3 length: 14 residues. Per the germline V gene, CDR1 is MGHRA and CDR2 is YSYEKL. V lost 6 bases to trimming and J lost 2 bases; unmatched junction nucleotides: 5. CDR3 sequence: CASREASGTYEQYF. The CDR3 nucleotides are TGCGCCAGCAGAGAGGCTAGCGGGACCTACGAGCAGTACTTC.

The gene calls are TRBV4-1 and TRBJ1-5; D is undetermined. V lost 4 bases, J lost 7 bases, and 20 bases lay in between. CDR1 and CDR2 from the germline V gene are MGHRA and YSYEKL. There are 16 residues in the CDR3. For the CDR3, the DNA is TGCGCCAGCAGCCCCAACCAAGCAAGGGCGAGCCAGCCCCAGCATTTT. Translated: CASSPNQARASQPQHF.

The V gene is TRBV5-1, the J gene TRBJ2-2, with D perhaps given as TRBD1 or TRBD2 (5 bases each). This CDR3 region has 13 residues. V lost 3 bases to trimming and J lost 7 bases, with 10 bases between them. The germline CDR1 and CDR2 sequences are SGHRS and YFSETQ. CDR3 sequence reads: CASSYGGDGELFF. The CDR3 nucleotides read TGCGCCAGCAGCTATGGGGGTGACGGGGAGCTGTTTTTT.

This clone was detected only once. The chain employs TRBV30 and TRBJ1-2; D might be TRBD1 (6 bases). Germline V gene lookup returns CDR1 GTSNPN and CDR2 SVGIG (reference sequence). CDR3 length equals 11 residues. Trimming took off 2 bases at V and 7 bases at J, with 8 bases between the two ends. In DNA, the CDR3 is TGTGCCTGGAGTAGAGGGGGTGGCTACACCTTC. Its translation: CAWSRGGGYTF.

V is TRBV9 and J is TRBJ2-1; D unresolved. The CDR3 has 11 residues. Between the trimmed V and J ends, which lost 1 base and 8 bases, there was a span of 4 bases. Germline V CDR1 and CDR2: SGDLS, YYNGEE. The CDR3 DNA is TGTGCCAGCAGCGTATCCGATGAGCAGTTCTTC. Translating gives CASSVSDEQFF.

V usage is TRBV19 and J usage is TRBJ1-6, with D tentatively TRBD1 (5 bases). There are 14 residues in the CDR3. The V gene's germline CDR1 is LNHDA and CDR2 SQIVND (reference sequence). Trimming left V 3 bases short and J 10 bases short, with 13 bases between. The CDR3 is CASSIRTPGSPLHF. Written as DNA, the CDR3 is TGTGCCAGTAGTATTCGGACACCGGGGTCACCCCTCCACTTT.

The rearrangement uses TRBV5-1 and TRBJ2-5; TRBD2 agrees at 9 bases. Per germline, CDR1 SGHRS and CDR2 YFSETQ. The CDR3 spans 14 residues. J was trimmed by 1 base and V by 5 bases; bases with no gene match: 3. Here the CDR3 DNA reads TGCGCCAGCAGTTCGACTAGCGGCCAAGAGACCCAGTACTTC. Its protein product is CASSSTSGQETQYF.

The chain joins TRBV9 to TRBJ2-2; 9 positions match TRBD2. V lost 0 bases to trimming and J lost 7 bases; unmatched junction nucleotides: 7. The CDR3 totals 16 residues. Germline CDR1 reads SGDLS; CDR2 reads YYNGEE. The CDR3 reads CASSVDPSGVGGELFF. DNA for the CDR3: TGTGCCAGCAGCGTAGATCCTAGCGGGGTTGGCGGGGAGCTGTTTTTT.

The DNA of the CDR3 is TGTGCCAGTAGTACCTTCGCCAGGACCAATCCCTACGAGCAGTACTTC. It encodes CASSTFARTNPYEQYF. The V gene is TRBV19, the J gene TRBJ2-7; no clear D gene. Germline CDR1 is LNHDA and CDR2 is SQIVND (reference sequence). V was cut by 4 bases and J by 2 bases, with 18 bases left in between. The CDR3 has 16 amino acids. Using reference TRBV19 and TRBJ2-7 for the parts outside the CDR3, the full variable domain is DGGITQSPKYLFRKEGQNVTLSCEQNLNHDAMYWYRQDPGQGLRLIYYSQIVNDFQKGDIAEGYSVSREKKESFPLTVTSAQKNPTAFYLCASSTFARTNPYEQYFGPGTRLTVT.

This chain links TRBV7-9 with TRBJ2-3, with a tentative D call TRBD1 (5 bases). CDR1 SEHNR and CDR2 FQNEAQ come from the germline V gene (reference sequence). Trimming took off 5 bases at V and 1 base at J, with 10 bases between the two ends. This CDR3 has 14 amino acids. The CDR3 DNA sequence: TGTGCCAGCAGCGATCCGACAGGCACAGATACGCAGTATTTT. It is translated as CASSDPTGTDTQYF.

This clone was detected only a few times. The chain couples TRBV14 to TRBJ2-4; 10 bases align to TRBD2. V lost 3 bases to trimming and J lost 0 bases; unmatched junction nucleotides: 11. Germline V gene data show CDR1 as SGHDN and CDR2 as FVKESK. The CDR3 sequence is 19 residues long. CDR3 DNA: TGTGCCAGCAGCCACTCTAGCGGGGGTCCCCTTATAGCCAAAAACATTCAGTACTTC. Encoded protein: CASSHSSGGPLIAKNIQYF.

The genes are TRBV27 and TRBJ2-7; a weak D match, TRBD1 (6 bases). There are 13 residues in the CDR3. Between the trimmed V and J ends, which lost 4 bases and 6 bases, there was a span of 13 bases. Germline values: CDR1 MNHEY, CDR2 SMNVEV (reference sequence). The CDR3 coding sequence is TGTGCCAGCAGTTACAGGGTCCCCCGCGAGCAGTACTTC. This encodes CASSYRVPREQYF.

The gene calls are TRBV4-1 and TRBJ1-5; the D is unclear. CDR3 length equals 18 residues. Between the trimmed V and J ends, which lost 1 base and 3 bases, there was a span of 19 bases. The germline gives CDR1 MGHRA, CDR2 YSYEKL. DNA for the CDR3: TGCGCCAGCAGCCAAGGGGAGGGCGGCGGAAACCTCAATCAGCCCCAGCATTTT. Translated, it gives CASSQGEGGGNLNQPQHF.

This clone has only a few counts. V and J are TRBV2 and TRBJ2-7; D is unclear. CDR3 length: 15 residues. Germline values: CDR1 SNHLY, CDR2 FYNNEI. V was clipped by 1 base and J by 2 bases, with 12 bases between them. This chain's CDR3 is CASSEGRLGAYEQYF. In DNA form, the CDR3 reads TGTGCCAGCAGTGAAGGTCGCCTTGGTGCCTACGAGCAGTACTTC.

The rearrangement uses TRBV5-6 and TRBJ2-2; TRBD2 matches 13 bases. V lost 4 bases to trimming and J lost 3 bases; unmatched junction nucleotides: 6. The CDR3 totals 17 residues. CDR1 is SGHDT and CDR2 is YYEEEE in the germline V gene. The CDR3 reads CASSLGLAGTHTGELFF. The CDR3 coding sequence is TGTGCCAGCAGCCTGGGACTAGCGGGAACCCACACCGGGGAGCTGTTTTTT.